The entry below gives a single T cell receptor (beta chain) sequence along with its context. These data are taken from a study of cytomegalovirus exposure and HLA in healthy donors. V was shortened by 3 bases and J by 0 bases, with 6 bases between the two germline ends. From germline, CDR1 is MNHEY and CDR2 SMNVEV (reference sequence). The length of the CDR3 is 15 residues. Vbeta (60) and Jbeta (13) primers were used in the PCR. Sequenced by immunoSEQ multiplex PCR; TCRdb stores in-frame clones only, minus some. The sample holds fewer than 130,000 clones, approximately 79% seen once. The sample comprised PBMCs. The V gene is TRBV27, the J gene TRBJ2-6, with D perhaps TRBD2 (5 bases). The TCR comes from a woman between 35 and 50 years old in good health and CMV-seronegative. CDR3 in amino acids: CASSFRGSGANVLTF. The CDR3 DNA sequence: TGTGCCAGCAGTTTTCGGGGCTCTGGGGCCAACGTCCTGACTTTC.